The 21 T cell receptor beta chains in this list originate from one sample, sequenced in a study of T cells in Graves' hyperthyroidism and ophthalmopathy. TCR beta CDR3 regions were amplified from RNA. Using the HTBI primer set, a first-round RT-PCR was run on the TCR CDR3. TCRdb ran MiXCR on the multiplex PCR reads and lists one entry per CDR3 protein. The data hold fewer than 550,000 distinct CDR3 sequences, with roughly a quarter observed a single time. The sample was blood. Every receptor here comes from a woman in her twenties or thirties with Graves' ophthalmopathy.

Ten or more counts support this clonotype. V gene TRBV7-8 combines with J gene TRBJ2-2; 10 nucleotides match TRBD2. Germline V gives CDR1 SGHVS, CDR2 FQNEAQ. The CDR3 loop spans 17 amino acids. Unmatched junction bases numbered 6, after V lost 2 bases and J lost 3 bases. The CDR3 reads CASSLRSGGAHTGELFF. The CDR3 DNA reads as TGTGCCAGCAGCTTAAGGAGCGGGGGGGCCCACACCGGGGAGCTGTTTTTT.

In this sample, this clonotype turned up a few times. The rearrangement links TRBV5-1 to TRBJ2-7; a possible D gene is TRBD1 (6 bases). This CDR3 has 15 residues. Trimming shortened V by 4 bases and J by 3 bases, and 17 bases separated the two germline ends. Germline V gives CDR1 SGHRS, CDR2 YFSETQ. In DNA, the CDR3 is TGCGCCAGCAGCCCCCGCCCCGGGACATACTACGAGCAGTACTTC. Translating it yields CASSPRPGTYYEQYF.

This clonotype was recorded many times. The chain joins TRBV28 to TRBJ2-6; 14 bases are a match to TRBD2. CDR1 is MDHEN, CDR2 SYDVKM, per germline. J lost 2 bases, V lost 5 bases, and 11 bases had no gene match. The CDR3 spans 20 residues. The CDR3 nucleotides are TGTGCCAGCAGTCCACATCCGGGACTAGCGGGGGAAACTGGGGCCAACGTCCTGACTTTC. Translating it yields CASSPHPGLAGETGANVLTF.

This clonotype has a handful of counts. This chain links TRBV27 with TRBJ1-6; D possibly corresponds to TRBD1 (5 bases). Trimming cost V 8 bases and J 7 bases, with 24 bases left between them. The CDR3 contains 17 residues. Germline values: CDR1 MNHEY, CDR2 SMNVEV (reference sequence). CDR3 protein: CASPGTCGTIVNSPLHF. CDR3 sequence (DNA): TGTGCCAGCCCGGGGACGTGCGGAACCATCGTGAATTCACCCCTCCACTTT.

J is TRBJ1-1 and V is TRBV10-2, with 7 bases matching TRBD1. After removal of 7 bases from V and 7 bases from J, the junction contained 6 bases not matched to a gene. Germline CDR1 reads WSHSY; CDR2 reads SAAADI. The CDR3 totals 12 residues. The CDR3 nucleotides are TGCGCCAGCACCTCAAGGGGGCTTGAAGCTTTCTTT. Translated, it gives CASTSRGLEAFF.

The chain employs TRBV27 and TRBJ1-2, with 7 bases that match TRBD1. The length of the CDR3 is 14 residues. Germline values: CDR1 MNHEY, CDR2 SMNVEV (reference sequence). J gave up 7 bases and V 8 bases, and 13 bases lay outside the gene matches. CDR3 in amino acids: CASRTLGGAGGYTF. Here the CDR3 DNA reads TGTGCCAGCCGTACCTTAGGGGGCGCCGGTGGCTACACCTTC.

Regarding this clonotype: One end of the junction varies from germline; a read error may be responsible. The gene calls are TRBV6-1 and TRBJ2-7; D uncertain. The CDR3 is made up of 8 amino acids. CDR1 MNHNS and CDR2 SASEGT come from the germline V gene. The CDR3 coding sequence is TGTGCCAGCAGTGGTACCAGCTTC. Protein sequence: CASSGTSF.

This clonotype was recorded at least ten times. The V call is TRBV6-1, the J call TRBJ2-5; 9 bases align to TRBD2. Germline-derived CDR1 and CDR2 are MNHNS and SASEGT. Trimming took 3 bases from V and 4 from J; bases not matched to a gene: 3. The CDR3 length is 14 residues. The DNA for the CDR3 is TGTGCCAGCAGTGATGGCGGGGGGGTAGAGACCCAGTACTTC. It yields the protein CASSDGGGVETQYF.

This clonotype was picked up many times. The CDR3 DNA sequence: TGTGCCAGCAGTTACTCGAACGGGCCAAGTATAGAGACCCAGTACTTC. Translation: CASSYSNGPSIETQYF. This chain connects TRBV6-5 to TRBJ2-5; D ambiguous. CDR3 length: 16 residues. V was shortened by 0 bases and J by 4 bases, with 15 bases between the two germline ends. CDR1 is MNHEY, CDR2 SVGAGI, per germline.

This clonotype was seen at least ten times. V and J are TRBV20-1 and TRBJ1-3, with 9 positions matching TRBD1. Looked up from germline, CDR1 is DFQATT and CDR2 is SNEGSKA (reference sequence). This CDR3 is 14 amino acids long. V was pared by 6 bases and J by 3 bases, with 6 bases of the junction left unmatched. DNA for the CDR3: TGCAGTGCAAAACAGGGGGCAGGTGGAAACACCATATATTTT. Its protein is CSAKQGAGGNTIYF.

In the case of this clonotype: An end of the junction does not agree with germline; a read error may underlie this. This sequence joins TRBV30 and TRBJ2-5; no clear D. The CDR3 extends over 13 amino acids. The germline CDR1 and CDR2 sequences are GTSNPN and SVGIG (reference sequence). In DNA, the CDR3 is TGTGCCTGGAGTCCGGTGTACCAAGAGACCAAGTACTTC. Translated, it gives CAWSPVYQETKYF.

This clonotype was seen a handful of times. The rearrangement uses TRBV27 and TRBJ2-5; 12 bases line up with TRBD2. The CDR3 runs to 16 residues. Germline trimming cut 5 bases from V and 5 bases from J; bases unmatched to any gene: 9. Looked up from germline, CDR1 is MNHEY and CDR2 is SMNVEV (reference sequence). CDR3 residues: CASSLSLAGGVETQYF. In nucleotides, the CDR3 is TGTGCCAGCAGTCTCTCACTAGCGGGGGGAGTGGAGACCCAGTACTTC.

As concerns this clonotype: A much larger clonotype is one base distant, so this may be a read error. No conserved phenylalanine or tryptophan is present at the end of the CDR3, so a read error is the likely explanation. V and J are TRBV11-1 and TRBJ2-2, with D perhaps TRBD2 (6 bases). The CDR3 has 13 amino acids. CDR1 and CDR2 (germline): SGHAT, FQDESV (reference sequence). V lost 5 bases, J lost 7 bases, and 11 bases lay in between. CDR3 sequence reads: CASSLWGVGELFY. CDR3 nucleotide sequence: TGTGCCAGCAGCCTATGGGGGGTCGGGGAGCTGTTTTAT.

The chain has TRBV11-2 and TRBJ2-7, with D tentatively TRBD1 (5 bases). Germline V lookup: CDR1 SGHAT, CDR2 FQNNGV. V was clipped by 0 bases and J by 2 bases, with 11 bases between them. This CDR3 region has 15 residues. The CDR3, as DNA: TGTGCCAGCAGCTTAGATCAACACAGGACCTACGAGCAGTACTTC. This codes for CASSLDQHRTYEQYF.

This clonotype was found many times. V and J are TRBV6-5 and TRBJ2-5; 7 bases fit TRBD1. Per germline, CDR1 MNHEY and CDR2 SVGAGI. This CDR3 has 13 amino acids. V trimming: 6 bases; J trimming: 5 bases; junction bases outside the gene matches: 6. Written as DNA, the CDR3 is TGTGCCAGCAGACCCACAGGGGATGAGACCCAGTACTTC. This encodes CASRPTGDETQYF.

Turning to this clonotype: At one of its ends the junction is not consistent with the germline gene, which may arise from a read error. J is TRBJ1-1 and V is TRBV29-1; TRBD1 matches at 8 bases. The CDR3 runs 12 residues. CDR1 is SQVTM and CDR2 is ANQGSEA in the germline V gene. The DNA for the CDR3 is TGCAGCGTCAACAGGGGGAACACTGAATCTTTCTTT. Protein product: CSVNRGNTESFF.

There are a few counts of this clonotype. J is TRBJ2-4 and V is TRBV10-3, with D maybe TRBD1 (5 bases). This CDR3 is 15 amino acids long. V was pared by 5 bases and J by 9 bases, with 20 bases between. Germline lookup yields CDR1 ENHRY and CDR2 SYGVKD. The CDR3: CAISPSVQGKAIQYF. The CDR3 DNA reads TGTGCCATCAGTCCCTCCGTTCAGGGAAAGGCCATTCAGTACTTC.

This clonotype appeared a few times. This chain uses TRBV9 with TRBJ1-2; D gene uncertain. V dropped 0 bases and J dropped 1 base, with 7 bases sitting between them. Looked up from germline, CDR1 is SGDLS and CDR2 is YYNGEE. There are 14 residues in the CDR3. CDR3 amino acids: CASSVEDRNYGYTF. The DNA for the CDR3 is TGTGCCAGCAGCGTAGAAGACCGTAACTATGGCTACACCTTC.

This clonotype was recorded at least ten times. The CDR3 nucleotides are TGTGCCAGCAGTCTAGACTCTGGGGCCAACGTCCTGACTTTC. This codes for CASSLDSGANVLTF. This chain links TRBV12-3 or TRBV12-4 with TRBJ2-6; unclear D gene. The CDR3 extends over 14 amino acids. Trimming left V 5 bases short and J 0 bases short, with 5 bases between.

This clonotype was seen more than once but under ten times. V gene TRBV20-1 combines with J gene TRBJ1-5; D gene uncertain. V lost 3 bases and J 4 bases, leaving 7 bases between the germline ends. The germline CDR1 and CDR2 sequences are DFQATT and SNEGSKA (reference sequence). The CDR3 totals 12 residues. CDR3 nucleotides: TGCAGTGCTAGCGGTGGAAATCAGCCCCAGCATTTT. This gives the protein CSASGGNQPQHF.

This clonotype appeared a single time. V gene TRBV5-1 combines with J gene TRBJ2-7; D is unresolved. With 1 base removed from V and 4 bases from J, the gap between germline ends came to 12 bases. Germline V gene sequence: CDR1 SGHRS, CDR2 YFSETQ. The CDR3 has 14 amino acids. CDR3: CASSLKDPWYEQYF. DNA for the CDR3: TGCGCCAGCAGCTTGAAGGACCCCTGGTACGAGCAGTACTTC.